The next 22 T cell receptor beta chains were all read from a single sample in a study of human T cells and chemical hapten exposure. TCRdb redid the calling of the RACE reads with MiXCR, one entry per CDR3 protein. Among roughly 140,000 distinct CDR3 sequences, 12% were seen once, and the ten largest hold 1.4%. Time point specified: patch test 2, 6 weeks after DPC sensitization. The sample's treatment: therapeutic diphenylcyclopropenone sensitization with weekly scalp DPC. The specimen was whole blood, collected in connection with sensitization to the hapten diphenylcyclopropenone (DPC). Every receptor here comes from a woman between 45 and 65 years old with alopecia areata. Some clones in this sample may be carry-over from other donors' samples.

In its sample, this clonotype was seen many times. This chain joins TRBV20-1 and TRBJ2-1; 12 nucleotides line up with TRBD2. The CDR3 sequence is 14 residues long. Germline loops: CDR1 DFQATT, CDR2 SNEGSKA (reference sequence). Germline trimming cut 6 bases from V and 6 bases from J; bases unmatched to any gene: 6. The CDR3 coding sequence is TGCAGTGCGCGGACTAGCGGGATAGGCAATGAGCAGTTCTTC. Protein: CSARTSGIGNEQFF.

Notes on this clonotype: This could be a read error, since a much larger clone is one nucleotide away. The chain joins TRBV24-1 to TRBJ2-1, with a possible D match to TRBD1 (6 bases). Germline CDR1 and CDR2: KGHDR and SFDVKD. Between the trimmed V and J ends, which lost 3 bases and 6 bases, there was a span of 17 bases. The CDR3 is made up of 16 amino acids. This chain's CDR3 is CATSDPGHMTSNEQFF. In DNA, the CDR3 is TGTGCCACCAGTGATCCGGGACATATGACCTCCAATGAGCAGTTCTTC.

The V call is TRBV7-9, the J call TRBJ2-5; 8 nucleotides align to TRBD1. From germline, CDR1 is SEHNR and CDR2 FQNEAQ (reference sequence). The trim removed 4 bases at V and 1 base at J, leaving 8 bases unmatched. The CDR3 is made up of 16 amino acids. This chain's CDR3 is CASSSGRTGTQETQYF. The CDR3 DNA reads as TGTGCCAGCAGCTCGGGCCGGACAGGGACCCAAGAGACCCAGTACTTC.

Only a few counts were recorded for this clonotype. V and J are TRBV20-1 and TRBJ2-1; D is uncertain. The V and J ends lost 7 bases and 10 bases respectively, with 20 bases between them. The germline CDR1 and CDR2 sequences are DFQATT and SNEGSKA (reference sequence). The CDR3 extends over 13 amino acids. For the CDR3, the DNA is TGCAGTGGCGAGGACGCGCCTACACGGGAGCAGTTCTTC. Translating it yields CSGEDAPTREQFF.

Relative to its sample, this clonotype is medium-sized (0.01 to 0.1%). V and J are TRBV29-1 and TRBJ1-2, with no clear D. Germline CDR1 is SQVTM and CDR2 is ANQGSEA. V was cut by 3 bases and J by 7 bases, with 6 bases left in between. The CDR3 is made up of 10 amino acids. CDR3 region: CSVEESGYTF. DNA of the CDR3: TGCAGCGTTGAGGAAAGTGGCTACACCTTC.

This clonotype was counted ten times or more. For the CDR3, the DNA is TGTGCCAGCAGTGCCGGGCTAGCGGGAAACGGGGAGCTGTTTTTT. Translating gives CASSAGLAGNGELFF. The rearrangement links TRBV7-9 to TRBJ2-2; 9 nucleotides agree with TRBD2. With 6 bases clipped from V and 7 bases from J, the junction kept 9 bases outside the gene matches. Germline V gene data show CDR1 as SEHNR and CDR2 as FQNEAQ (reference sequence). This CDR3 spans 15 amino acids.

The sample holds many counts of this clonotype. The chain recombines TRBV20-1 with TRBJ2-1, with D perhaps TRBD2 (6 bases). This CDR3 region has 15 residues. The V end lost 3 bases, the J end lost 1 base, and 13 bases lay between the germline ends. Germline CDR1 and CDR2: DFQATT and SNEGSKA (reference sequence). This CDR3 reads CSASQRAGSYNEQFF. The CDR3 region has the DNA TGCAGTGCTAGTCAGCGGGCGGGATCCTACAATGAGCAGTTCTTC.

The chain recombines TRBV18 with TRBJ2-3; D perhaps matches TRBD2 (5 bases). This CDR3 spans 13 amino acids. The germline gives CDR1 KGHSH, CDR2 LQKENI. Trimming cost V 5 bases and J 4 bases, with 10 bases left between them. CDR3 DNA sequence: TGTGCCAGCTCAGACCTGGAGGCAGATACGCAGTATTTT. Its translation is CASSDLEADTQYF. Full variable domain (outside the CDR3, taken from reference TRBV18 and TRBJ2-3): NAGVMQNPRHLVRRRGQEARLRCSPMKGHSHVYWYRQLPEEGLKFMVYLQKENIIDESGMPKERFSAEFPKEGPSILRIQQVVRGDSAAYFCASSDLEADTQYFGPGTRLTVL.

The gene calls are TRBV20-1 and TRBJ2-7; 10 bases agree with TRBD1. V lost 6 bases and J lost 3; bases outside the gene matches: 14. There are 16 residues in the CDR3. Germline V gene data show CDR1 as DFQATT and CDR2 as SNEGSKA (reference sequence). This CDR3 reads CSAPGQGVFVGYEQYF. CDR3 nucleotide sequence: TGCAGTGCCCCAGGACAGGGGGTTTTTGTCGGCTACGAGCAGTACTTC.

At least ten counts were recorded for this clonotype. The genes are TRBV12-3 or TRBV12-4 and TRBJ2-2, with 8 positions matching TRBD2. This CDR3 comprises 18 residues. V trimming: 5 bases; J trimming: 5 bases; junction bases outside the gene matches: 16. Here the CDR3 DNA reads TGTGCCAGCAGTGATGGGGAGCGGAGCGGGAGCGGGACCGGGGAGCTGTTTTTT. Translating gives CASSDGERSGSGTGELFF.

The gene calls are TRBV7-8 and TRBJ1-3; D call uncertain. Per germline, CDR1 SGHVS and CDR2 FQNEAQ. The CDR3 length is 12 residues. V lost 5 bases to trimming and J lost 0 bases, with 2 bases between them. The CDR3 nucleotides read TGTGCCAGCAGCCACTCTGGAAACACCATATATTTT. Amino acids: CASSHSGNTIYF.

Notes on this clonotype: With a much larger clone just one base away, this may be a read error. CDR3 amino acids: CASRLGRGINYGYTF. CDR3 in DNA: TGTGCCAGCAGGTTAGGCAGGGGGATCAACTATGGCTACACCTTC. This chain connects TRBV7-2 to TRBJ1-2, with 7 bases that match TRBD1. The CDR3 extends over 15 amino acids. From germline, CDR1 is SGHTA and CDR2 FQGNSA. The variable domain in full, with the rest retrieved from reference TRBV7-2 and TRBJ1-2, is GAGVSQSPSNKVTEKGKDVELRCDPISGHTALYWYRQSLGQGLEFLIYFQGNSAPDKSGLPSDRFSAERTGGSVSTLTIQRTQQEDSAVYLCASRLGRGINYGYTFGSGTRLTVV.

This clonotype was seen at least ten times. The chain has TRBV7-2 and TRBJ1-1, with 9 bases that match TRBD1. Trimming took 2 bases from V and 1 from J; bases not matched to a gene: 2. The CDR3 runs to 15 residues. Germline lookup yields CDR1 SGHTA and CDR2 FQGNSA. The CDR3 DNA is TGTGCCAGCAGCTTAATGGACAGGGGGAACACTGAAGCTTTCTTT. Protein: CASSLMDRGNTEAFF.

This clonotype was found a few times. V gene TRBV6-5 combines with J gene TRBJ1-1, with 7 bases lining up with TRBD1. The germline V gene has CDR1 MNHEY and CDR2 SVGAGI. The junction had 5 bases not matched to a gene; V was cut back by 6 bases and J by 1 base. The CDR3 is made up of 14 amino acids. The CDR3 DNA is TGTGCCAGCAGGTTACAGGGGTCGAACACTGAAGCTTTCTTT. Translation: CASRLQGSNTEAFF.

Ten or more counts support this clonotype. The CDR3 loop is CASSRAAEAFF. CDR3 nucleotide sequence: TGTGCCAGCAGTAGGGCCGCGGAAGCTTTCTTT. This chain uses TRBV12-3 or TRBV12-4 with TRBJ1-1; D is ambiguous. The CDR3 runs to 11 residues. With 5 bases removed from V and 8 bases from J, the gap between germline ends came to 9 bases.

The V and J genes are TRBV6-2 or TRBV6-3 and TRBJ2-1, with 11 bases identical to TRBD2. The junction had 6 bases not matched to a gene; V was cut back by 7 bases and J by 1 base. The germline CDR1 and CDR2 sequences are MNHEY and SVGEGT. The CDR3 is made up of 16 amino acids. The CDR3 spells CASTRSSGRSYNEQFF. CDR3 nucleotide sequence: TGTGCCAGCACCAGGTCTAGCGGGAGGTCCTACAATGAGCAGTTCTTC.

At least ten counts were recorded for this clonotype. The V and J genes are TRBV11-3 and TRBJ2-1; D may be TRBD2 (6 bases). Germline V gene sequence: CDR1 SGHNT, CDR2 YENEEA. Trimming removed 3 bases from V and 7 bases from J, with 13 bases in between. The CDR3 runs 14 residues. The CDR3 here is CASSLGGVSNEQFF. The CDR3 DNA is TGTGCCAGCAGCTTGGGCGGGGTCTCTAATGAGCAGTTCTTC.

This clonotype has just one count. Because it lacks the conserved phenylalanine or tryptophan at the end, this CDR3 is likely a read error. The rearrangement joins TRBV29-1 to TRBJ2-1; D gene uncertain. Per the germline V gene, CDR1 is SQVTM and CDR2 is ANQGSEA. Trimming took 4 bases from V and 8 from J, leaving 6 bases between them. The CDR3 is made up of 10 amino acids. The CDR3 sequence is CSVGVDEQFL. As DNA, the CDR3 is TGCAGCGTTGGAGTCGATGAGCAGTTCTTA.

The rearrangement joins TRBV12-3 or TRBV12-4 to TRBJ1-1, with TRBD1 matching 7 bases. V lost 5 bases, J lost 2 bases, and 8 bases stayed unmatched. This CDR3 is built from 15 residues. CDR3 in amino acids: CASSTNGQVNTEAFF. CDR3 nucleotides: TGTGCCAGCAGTACCAATGGACAGGTCAACACTGAAGCTTTCTTT.

This clonotype was counted a few times. The chain recombines TRBV29-1 with TRBJ1-2; 9 bases align to TRBD1. This CDR3 is 14 amino acids long. V was pared by 6 bases and J by 4 bases, with 9 bases of the junction left unmatched. CDR1 and CDR2 from the germline V gene are SQVTM and ANQGSEA. CDR3 sequence: CSVAGTGFAYGYTF. CDR3 nucleotides: TGCAGCGTAGCTGGGACAGGGTTTGCCTATGGCTACACCTTC.

This clonotype has at least ten counts. The chain joins TRBV5-5 to TRBJ2-1; TRBD2 aligns across 8 bases. Germline V CDR1 and CDR2: SGHKS, YYEKEE (reference sequence). This CDR3 contains 15 residues. V trimming: 0 bases; J trimming: 2 bases; junction bases outside the gene matches: 1. The CDR3 region has the DNA TGTGCCAGCAGCTTGGAAGCGGGAGCCTACAATGAGCAGTTCTTC. Translating gives CASSLEAGAYNEQFF.

V gene TRBV3-1 combines with J gene TRBJ2-1, with 11 bases matching TRBD2. V shed 0 bases and J 3 bases; nucleotides not matched to a gene: 7. Germline V gene data show CDR1 as LGHDT and CDR2 as YNNKEL (reference sequence). The CDR3 spans 18 residues. The CDR3 DNA reads as TGTGCCAGCAGCCAAGAGGCTAGCGGGAGGACCCTCTACAATGAGCAGTTCTTC. Residues: CASSQEASGRTLYNEQFF.